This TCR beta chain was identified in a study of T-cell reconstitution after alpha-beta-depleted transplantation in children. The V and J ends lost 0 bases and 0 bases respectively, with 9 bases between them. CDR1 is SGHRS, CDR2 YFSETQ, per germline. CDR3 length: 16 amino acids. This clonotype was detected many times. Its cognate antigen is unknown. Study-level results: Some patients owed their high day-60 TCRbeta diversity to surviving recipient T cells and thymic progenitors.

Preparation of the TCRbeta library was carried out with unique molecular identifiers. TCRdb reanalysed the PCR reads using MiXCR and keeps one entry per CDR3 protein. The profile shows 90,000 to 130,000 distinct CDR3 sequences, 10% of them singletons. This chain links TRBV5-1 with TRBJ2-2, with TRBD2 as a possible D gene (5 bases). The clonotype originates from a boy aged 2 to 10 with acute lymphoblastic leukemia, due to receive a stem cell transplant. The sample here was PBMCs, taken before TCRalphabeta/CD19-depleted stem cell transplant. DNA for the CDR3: TGCGCCAGCAGCTTGGCCGGGATCGCGAACACCGGGGAGCTGTTTTTT. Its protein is CASSLAGIANTGELFF. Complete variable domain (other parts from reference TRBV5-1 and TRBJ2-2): KAGVTQTPRYLIKTRGQQVTLSCSPISGHRSVSWYQQTPGQGLQFLFEYFSETQRNKGNFPGRFSGRQFSNSRSEMNVSTLELGDSALYLCASSLAGIANTGELFFGEGSRLTVL.